This is a list of T cell receptor beta chains from one sample in a study of blood T cells in healthy people across ages. TCRdb ran MiXCR on the 5' RACE reads and lists one entry per CDR3 protein. The repertoire holds about 730,000 distinct CDR3 sequences, with more than 40% as singletons. Source material: blood. The receptors here all came from a woman aged 60-75 years in good health. Both conserved end residues are part of each CDR3. Fields, in order: V gene, clone size, D gene, J gene, CDR3 protein, CDR3 DNA. A D gene is named only where the DNA matches it firmly. Rows may omit the clone size; those that give it use once, few, many or a size class.

V gene: TRBV20-1; clone size: .; D gene: .; J gene: TRBJ2-3; CDR3 protein: CSARATASTDTQYF; CDR3 DNA: TGCAGTGCTAGGGCTACAGCCAGCACAGATACGCAGTATTTT
V gene: TRBV6-1; clone size: .; D gene: .; J gene: TRBJ2-1; CDR3 protein: CAVEGTNEQFF; CDR3 DNA: TGTGCCGTCGAAGGGACCAATGAGCAGTTCTTC
V gene: TRBV7-9; clone size: few; D gene: .; J gene: TRBJ1-4; CDR3 protein: CASQRDLRGEKLFF; CDR3 DNA: TGTGCCAGCCAGAGGGACCTTAGAGGAGAAAAACTGTTTTTT
V gene: TRBV12-3/TRBV12-4; clone size: .; D gene: .; J gene: TRBJ1-1; CDR3 protein: CASSNTGTEAFF; CDR3 DNA: TGTGCCAGCAGCAACACGGGCACTGAAGCTTTCTTT
V gene: TRBV29-1; clone size: few; D gene: .; J gene: TRBJ2-5; CDR3 protein: CSVEGPGETQYF; CDR3 DNA: TGCAGCGTGGAGGGCCCGGGAGAGACCCAGTACTTC
V gene: TRBV29-1; clone size: .; D gene: .; J gene: TRBJ1-2; CDR3 protein: CSVDGWGKLNYGYTF; CDR3 DNA: TGCAGCGTTGATGGGTGGGGAAAATTGAACTATGGCTACACCTTC
V gene: TRBV2; clone size: .; D gene: .; J gene: TRBJ1-2; CDR3 protein: CASSPPVGYGYTF; CDR3 DNA: TGTGCCAGCAGTCCCCCGGTTGGCTATGGCTACACCTTC
V gene: TRBV20-1; clone size: .; D gene: TRBD2; J gene: TRBJ2-7; CDR3 protein: CSARVAGANYEQYF; CDR3 DNA: TGCAGTGCTAGGGTAGCGGGGGCCAATTACGAGCAGTACTTC
V gene: TRBV6-1; clone size: .; D gene: TRBD1; J gene: TRBJ2-7; CDR3 protein: CASSAGQGNSYEQYF; CDR3 DNA: TGTGCCAGCAGTGCCGGACAGGGGAACTCCTACGAGCAGTACTTC
V gene: TRBV29-1; clone size: .; D gene: .; J gene: TRBJ1-1; CDR3 protein: CSVEVGHSFRNTEAFF; CDR3 DNA: TGCAGCGTTGAGGTAGGGCACTCCTTCCGGAACACTGAAGCTTTCTTT
V gene: TRBV27; clone size: .; D gene: .; J gene: TRBJ1-2; CDR3 protein: CASSLRAGRYDGYTF; CDR3 DNA: TGTGCCAGCAGTTTACGGGCAGGGCGATATGATGGCTACACCTTC
V gene: TRBV9; clone size: .; D gene: TRBD1; J gene: TRBJ2-7; CDR3 protein: CASSPRDRETYEQYF; CDR3 DNA: TGTGCCAGCAGCCCCCGGGACAGGGAAACCTACGAGCAGTACTTC
V gene: TRBV7-3; clone size: .; D gene: .; J gene: TRBJ2-1; CDR3 protein: CASSLRGPTPSGNEQFF; CDR3 DNA: TGTGCCAGCAGCTTAAGAGGCCCGACCCCCTCTGGGAATGAGCAGTTCTTC
V gene: TRBV20-1; clone size: few; D gene: .; J gene: TRBJ2-3; CDR3 protein: CSAREDTSTDTQYF; CDR3 DNA: TGCAGTGCTAGGGAGGACACTAGCACAGATACGCAGTATTTT
V gene: TRBV20-1; clone size: few; D gene: TRBD1; J gene: TRBJ2-1; CDR3 protein: CSARSDRIDEQFF; CDR3 DNA: TGCAGTGCTAGATCGGACAGGATCGATGAGCAGTTCTTC
V gene: TRBV9; clone size: many; D gene: .; J gene: TRBJ2-3; CDR3 protein: CASSVLMSPTDTQYF; CDR3 DNA: TGTGCCAGCAGCGTCCTTATGTCCCCCACAGATACGCAGTATTTT
V gene: TRBV2; clone size: .; D gene: .; J gene: TRBJ2-1; CDR3 protein: CASRQTGLGLNNEQFF; CDR3 DNA: TGTGCCAGCAGGCAAACAGGGTTGGGACTCAACAATGAGCAGTTCTTC
V gene: TRBV5-5; clone size: .; D gene: .; J gene: TRBJ2-5; CDR3 protein: CASSRGGDPWETQYF; CDR3 DNA: TGTGCCAGCAGCCGGGGAGGTGACCCGTGGGAGACCCAGTACTTC
V gene: TRBV25-1; clone size: .; D gene: .; J gene: TRBJ1-6; CDR3 protein: CASSDSPFSPLHF; CDR3 DNA: TGTGCCAGCAGTGATTCCCCTTTTTCACCCCTCCACTTT
V gene: TRBV27; clone size: few; D gene: .; J gene: TRBJ2-5; CDR3 protein: CASSLNSPQETQYF; CDR3 DNA: TGTGCCAGCAGTTTGAACAGTCCCCAAGAGACCCAGTACTTC
V gene: TRBV19; clone size: .; D gene: TRBD1; J gene: TRBJ2-1; CDR3 protein: CAKRGPYNEQFF; CDR3 DNA: TGTGCCAAAAGGGGGCCCTACAATGAGCAGTTCTTC
V gene: TRBV12-3/TRBV12-4; clone size: .; D gene: TRBD2; J gene: TRBJ2-1; CDR3 protein: CASSLRSGGDNEQFF; CDR3 DNA: TGTGCCAGCAGTTTAAGGAGCGGGGGGGACAATGAGCAGTTCTTC
V gene: TRBV7-9; clone size: .; D gene: TRBD1; J gene: TRBJ2-3; CDR3 protein: CASSSGVLGQGKDTQYF; CDR3 DNA: TGTGCCAGCAGCTCCGGTGTTCTGGGACAGGGTAAAGATACGCAGTATTTT
V gene: TRBV29-1; clone size: .; D gene: .; J gene: TRBJ1-1; CDR3 protein: CSANRVGESTEAFF; CDR3 DNA: TGCAGCGCCAACAGAGTGGGGGAGAGCACTGAAGCTTTCTTT
V gene: TRBV6-1; clone size: few; D gene: .; J gene: TRBJ2-7; CDR3 protein: CASSVRGGTYNEQYF; CDR3 DNA: TGTGCCAGCAGTGTTAGGGGGGGTACCTACAATGAGCAGTACTTC
V gene: TRBV10-3; clone size: few; D gene: TRBD1; J gene: TRBJ1-5; CDR3 protein: CAIQGAGQPQHF; CDR3 DNA: TGTGCCATACAGGGGGCCGGACAGCCCCAGCATTTT
V gene: TRBV19; clone size: .; D gene: .; J gene: TRBJ2-5; CDR3 protein: CASKGRETQYF; CDR3 DNA: TGTGCCAGTAAGGGCAGAGAGACCCAGTACTTC
V gene: TRBV20-1; clone size: many; D gene: .; J gene: TRBJ2-7; CDR3 protein: CSATGDYEQYF; CDR3 DNA: TGCAGTGCTACCGGGGACTACGAGCAGTACTTC
V gene: TRBV12-3/TRBV12-4; clone size: .; D gene: TRBD2; J gene: TRBJ2-7; CDR3 protein: CASRTGEGSYNEQYF; CDR3 DNA: TGTGCCAGCAGAACGGGGGAGGGGTCCTACAATGAGCAGTACTTC
V gene: TRBV7-9; clone size: .; D gene: .; J gene: TRBJ1-1; CDR3 protein: CASSFPGPNTEAFF; CDR3 DNA: TGTGCCAGCAGCTTTCCAGGGCCGAACACTGAAGCTTTCTTT
V gene: TRBV25-1; clone size: .; D gene: TRBD2; J gene: TRBJ2-5; CDR3 protein: CTSSERTSGGGETQYF; CDR3 DNA: TGTACCAGCAGTGAACGGACTAGCGGGGGCGGAGAGACCCAGTACTTC
V gene: TRBV5-1; clone size: few; D gene: .; J gene: TRBJ2-6; CDR3 protein: CASATGVSGANVLTF; CDR3 DNA: TGCGCCAGCGCCACTGGGGTCTCTGGGGCCAACGTCCTGACTTTC
V gene: TRBV28; clone size: .; D gene: .; J gene: TRBJ2-1; CDR3 protein: CASSLILAPDSYNEQFF; CDR3 DNA: TGTGCCAGCAGTTTAATTCTGGCGCCCGACTCCTACAATGAGCAGTTCTTC
V gene: TRBV13; clone size: many; D gene: TRBD1; J gene: TRBJ2-5; CDR3 protein: CASSSTRQGETQYF; CDR3 DNA: TGTGCCAGCAGCTCCACCCGACAGGGAGAGACCCAGTACTTC
V gene: TRBV20-1; clone size: few; D gene: .; J gene: TRBJ2-1; CDR3 protein: CSGSDSWGNEQFF; CDR3 DNA: TGCAGCGGGTCCGACAGTTGGGGCAATGAGCAGTTCTTC
V gene: TRBV25-1; clone size: many; D gene: .; J gene: TRBJ2-5; CDR3 protein: CASSGGGSSATETQYF; CDR3 DNA: TGTGCCAGCAGTGGTGGGGGTAGTAGCGCGACGGAGACCCAGTACTTC
V gene: TRBV29-1; clone size: .; D gene: .; J gene: TRBJ1-1; CDR3 protein: CSVVGRMDTEAFF; CDR3 DNA: TGCAGCGTTGTAGGCAGAATGGACACTGAAGCTTTCTTT
V gene: TRBV7-9; clone size: .; D gene: TRBD2; J gene: TRBJ2-1; CDR3 protein: CASSSPGLAGSNEQFF; CDR3 DNA: TGTGCCAGCAGCTCCCCAGGACTAGCGGGGTCAAATGAGCAGTTCTTC
V gene: TRBV28; clone size: many; D gene: TRBD2; J gene: TRBJ2-7; CDR3 protein: CASSSGSYEQYF; CDR3 DNA: TGTGCCAGCAGTAGCGGGAGCTACGAGCAGTACTTC
V gene: TRBV3-1; clone size: .; D gene: .; J gene: TRBJ1-2; CDR3 protein: CASSQGGLTNYGYTF; CDR3 DNA: TGTGCCAGCAGCCAAGGGGGACTGACTAACTATGGCTACACCTTC
V gene: TRBV20-1; clone size: .; D gene: .; J gene: TRBJ1-2; CDR3 protein: CSAADSPNYGYTF; CDR3 DNA: TGCAGTGCTGCGGACAGCCCCAACTATGGCTACACCTTC
V gene: TRBV5-1; clone size: .; D gene: TRBD2; J gene: TRBJ2-1; CDR3 protein: CASSPKRETYNEQFF; CDR3 DNA: TGCGCCAGCAGCCCCAAGCGGGAGACTTACAATGAGCAGTTCTTC
V gene: TRBV5-6; clone size: .; D gene: .; J gene: TRBJ2-5; CDR3 protein: CASSLVTPQETQYF; CDR3 DNA: TGTGCCAGCAGCTTGGTTACACCCCAAGAGACCCAGTACTTC
V gene: TRBV29-1; clone size: .; D gene: .; J gene: TRBJ1-3; CDR3 protein: CSVRFSGNTIYF; CDR3 DNA: TGCAGCGTTCGCTTCTCTGGAAACACCATATATTTT
V gene: TRBV5-1; clone size: few; D gene: .; J gene: TRBJ2-2; CDR3 protein: CASSLDKGGTGELFF; CDR3 DNA: TGCGCCAGCAGCTTGGATAAGGGGGGTACCGGGGAGCTGTTTTTT